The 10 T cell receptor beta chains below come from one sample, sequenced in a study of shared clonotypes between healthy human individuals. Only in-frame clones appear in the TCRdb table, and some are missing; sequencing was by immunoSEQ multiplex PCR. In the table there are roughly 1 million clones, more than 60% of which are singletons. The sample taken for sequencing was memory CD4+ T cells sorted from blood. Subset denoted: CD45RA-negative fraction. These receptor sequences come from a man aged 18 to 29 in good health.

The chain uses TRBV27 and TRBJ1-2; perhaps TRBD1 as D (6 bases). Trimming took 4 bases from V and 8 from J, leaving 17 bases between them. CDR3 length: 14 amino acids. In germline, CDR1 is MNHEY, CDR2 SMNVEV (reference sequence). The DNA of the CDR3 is TGTGCCAGCAGTTGGGACCTGGGCAGGGGAGGCTACACCTTC. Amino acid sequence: CASSWDLGRGGYTF.

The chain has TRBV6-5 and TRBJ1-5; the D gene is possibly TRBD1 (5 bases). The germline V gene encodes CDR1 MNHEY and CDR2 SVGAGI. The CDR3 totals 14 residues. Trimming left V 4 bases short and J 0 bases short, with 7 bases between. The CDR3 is CASSSTDSNQPQHF. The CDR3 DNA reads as TGTGCCAGCAGTTCGACAGATAGCAATCAGCCCCAGCATTTT.

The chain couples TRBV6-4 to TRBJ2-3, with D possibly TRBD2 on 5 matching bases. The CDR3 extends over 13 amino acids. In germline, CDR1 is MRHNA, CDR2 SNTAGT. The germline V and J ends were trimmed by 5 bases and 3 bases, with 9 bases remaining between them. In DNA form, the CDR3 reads TGTGCCAGCAGTAGGGAGTATACAGATACGCAGTATTTT. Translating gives CASSREYTDTQYF.

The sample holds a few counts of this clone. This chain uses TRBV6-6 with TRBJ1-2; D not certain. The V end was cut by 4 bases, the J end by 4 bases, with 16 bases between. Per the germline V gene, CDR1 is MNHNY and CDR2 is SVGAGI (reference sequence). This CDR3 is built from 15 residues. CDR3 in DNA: TGTGCCAGCAGTTTGCTCCCCCAGTCCACCTATGGCTACACCTTC. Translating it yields CASSLLPQSTYGYTF.

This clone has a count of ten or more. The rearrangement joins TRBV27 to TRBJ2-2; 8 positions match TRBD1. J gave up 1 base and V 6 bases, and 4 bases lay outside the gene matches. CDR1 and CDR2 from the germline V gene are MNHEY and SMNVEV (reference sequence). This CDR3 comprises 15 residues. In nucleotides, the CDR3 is TGTGCCAGCAGAACCGGGACAGGGAACACCGGGGAGCTGTTTTTT. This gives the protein CASRTGTGNTGELFF.

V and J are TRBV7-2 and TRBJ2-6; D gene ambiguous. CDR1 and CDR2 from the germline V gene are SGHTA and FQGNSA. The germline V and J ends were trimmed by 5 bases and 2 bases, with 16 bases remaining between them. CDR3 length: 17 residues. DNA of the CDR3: TGTGCCAGCAGCCCACGCGTCGGGCTGGCTGGGGCCAACGTCCTGACTTTC. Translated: CASSPRVGLAGANVLTF.

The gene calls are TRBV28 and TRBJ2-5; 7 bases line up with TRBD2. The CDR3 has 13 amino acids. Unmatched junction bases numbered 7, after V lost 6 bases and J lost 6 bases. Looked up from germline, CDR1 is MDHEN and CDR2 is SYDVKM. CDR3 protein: CASSGLETKTQYF. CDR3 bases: TGTGCCAGCAGCGGACTAGAGACGAAGACCCAGTACTTC.

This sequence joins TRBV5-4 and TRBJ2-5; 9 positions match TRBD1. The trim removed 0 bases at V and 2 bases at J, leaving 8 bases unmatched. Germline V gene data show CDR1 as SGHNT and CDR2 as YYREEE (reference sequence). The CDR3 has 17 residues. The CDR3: CASSLGGTGKNQETQYF. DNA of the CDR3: TGTGCCAGCAGCTTGGGGGGGACAGGGAAAAATCAAGAGACCCAGTACTTC.

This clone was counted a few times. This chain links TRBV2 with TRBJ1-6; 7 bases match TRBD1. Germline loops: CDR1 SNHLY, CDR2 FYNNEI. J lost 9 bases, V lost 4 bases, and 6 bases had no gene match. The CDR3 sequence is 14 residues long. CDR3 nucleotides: TGTGCCAGCAGTGCCGCGGACAGGATTTCACCCCTCCACTTT. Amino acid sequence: CASSAADRISPLHF.

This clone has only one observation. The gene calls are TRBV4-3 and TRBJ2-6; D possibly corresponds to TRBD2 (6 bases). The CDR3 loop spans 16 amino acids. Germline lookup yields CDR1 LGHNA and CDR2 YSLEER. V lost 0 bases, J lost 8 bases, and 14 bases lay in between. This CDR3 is CASSQDLGGITNVLTF. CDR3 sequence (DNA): TGCGCCAGCAGCCAAGATTTAGGAGGGATTACCAACGTCCTGACTTTC.